The source of this T cell receptor (beta chain) is a study of long-term antiretroviral therapy in people with HIV. In the study overall: A decade or so separates the oldest specimens from the later 2015 immediate-ART recommendation. Findings and caveats of the study: HIV repertoires spanned tighter CDR3 length ranges than controls did. Dominance of pre-ART expanded clones persisted, fluctuating and often declining after ART. Documentation of ART adherence, viral resistance or therapy changes was absent.

Regarding this clone: The antigen is not known.

Trimming stripped 4 bases from V and 1 base from J, with 7 bases between. Germline V gene data show CDR1 as MNHNS and CDR2 as SASEGT. CDR3 length: 13 amino acids. Researchers ran immunoSEQ v3.0 at survey level. Sequencing was performed with immunoSEQ multiplex PCR; in TCRdb, only in-frame clones are kept and a portion is missing. The profile shows tens of thousands of clones, about 80% of them singletons. This receptor was taken from a woman between 40 and 50 years old with HIV. The V call is TRBV6-1, the J call TRBJ1-1, with D unclear. Specimen: unsorted PBMCs, collected 1.1 years before starting antiretroviral therapy. The CDR3 loop reads CASSVAANTEAFF. CDR3 DNA sequence: TGTGCCAGCAGTGTTGCGGCGAACACTGAAGCTTTCTTT.